The source of this TCR beta chain is a study of pediatric ulcerative colitis. Looking at the study overall: Ulcerative colitis patients had pancolitis or left-sided colitis, with confirming histology. General observations from the study: No controls had the two rectal clonotypes shared by ulcerative colitis patients. A couple of patients had blood samples with substantially reduced template counts.

Germline CDR1 MNHNY, CDR2 SVGAGI (reference sequence). V dropped 2 bases and J dropped 2 bases, with 10 bases sitting between them. This CDR3 contains 14 residues. Comment on this clone: Its antigen is unknown.

Samples were sequenced at Survey level, maximum 500,000 reads. The protocol was immunoSEQ multiplex PCR, while the TCRdb copy is restricted to in-frame clones and leaves out a portion. The sample lists tens of thousands of clones, 75% to 85% occurring once. This sequence was found in a boy younger than 18 with moderate ulcerative colitis. The sample was blood. The J gene is TRBJ2-7, the V gene TRBV6-6; D is undetermined. The CDR3 coding sequence is TGTGCCAGCAGTTACGACGGATTAGCCTACGAGCAGTACTTC. It yields the protein CASSYDGLAYEQYF.